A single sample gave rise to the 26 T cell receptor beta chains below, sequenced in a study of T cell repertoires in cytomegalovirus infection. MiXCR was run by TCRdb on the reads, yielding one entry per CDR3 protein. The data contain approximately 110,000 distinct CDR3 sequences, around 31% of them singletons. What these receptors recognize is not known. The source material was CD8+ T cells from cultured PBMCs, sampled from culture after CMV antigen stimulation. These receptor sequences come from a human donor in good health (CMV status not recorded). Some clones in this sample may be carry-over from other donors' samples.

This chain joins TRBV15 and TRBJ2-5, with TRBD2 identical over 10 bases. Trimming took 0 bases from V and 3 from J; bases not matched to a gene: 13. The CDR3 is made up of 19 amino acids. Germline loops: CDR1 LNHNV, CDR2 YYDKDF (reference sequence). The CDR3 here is CATSRESASGGFRKETQYF. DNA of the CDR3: TGTGCCACCAGCAGAGAGAGTGCTAGCGGGGGTTTTAGGAAAGAGACCCAGTACTTC.

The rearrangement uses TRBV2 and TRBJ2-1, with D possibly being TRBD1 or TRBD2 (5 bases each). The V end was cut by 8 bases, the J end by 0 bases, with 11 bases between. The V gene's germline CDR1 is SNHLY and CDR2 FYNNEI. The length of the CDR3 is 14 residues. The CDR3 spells CASGGPSSYNEQFF. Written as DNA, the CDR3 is TGTGCCAGCGGGGGTCCGAGCTCCTACAATGAGCAGTTCTTC.

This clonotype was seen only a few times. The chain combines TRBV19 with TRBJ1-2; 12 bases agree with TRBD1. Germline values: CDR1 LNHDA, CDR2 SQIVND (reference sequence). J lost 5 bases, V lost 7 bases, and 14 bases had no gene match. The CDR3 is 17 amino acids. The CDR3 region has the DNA TGTGCCAGTATCCCCGGGACAGGGGGCGTCCGAGGGTATGGCTACACCTTC. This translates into CASIPGTGGVRGYGYTF.

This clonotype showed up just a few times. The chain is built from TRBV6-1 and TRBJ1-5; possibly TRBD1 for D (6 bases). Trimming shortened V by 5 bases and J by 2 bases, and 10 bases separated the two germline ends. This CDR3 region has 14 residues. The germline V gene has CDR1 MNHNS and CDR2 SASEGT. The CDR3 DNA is TGTGCCAGCAGTCCTCGACAGGGCAATCAGCCCCAGCATTTT. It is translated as CASSPRQGNQPQHF.

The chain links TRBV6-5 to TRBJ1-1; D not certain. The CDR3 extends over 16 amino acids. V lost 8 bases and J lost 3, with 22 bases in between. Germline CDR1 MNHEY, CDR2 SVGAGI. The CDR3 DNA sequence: TGTGCCAGCCCCTCGTGGAGTAGGGTGGGTGACACTGAAGCTTTCTTT. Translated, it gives CASPSWSRVGDTEAFF.

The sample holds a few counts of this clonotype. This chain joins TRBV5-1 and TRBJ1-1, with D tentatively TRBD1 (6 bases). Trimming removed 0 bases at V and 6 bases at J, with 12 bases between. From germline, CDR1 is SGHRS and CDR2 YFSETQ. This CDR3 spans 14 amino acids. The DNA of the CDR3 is TGCGCCAGCAGCTTGGCCGGGGGCGCGTCTGAAGCTTTCTTT. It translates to CASSLAGGASEAFF.

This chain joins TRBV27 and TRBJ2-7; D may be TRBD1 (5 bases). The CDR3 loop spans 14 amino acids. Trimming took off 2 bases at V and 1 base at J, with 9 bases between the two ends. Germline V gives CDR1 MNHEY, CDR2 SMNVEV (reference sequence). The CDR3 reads CASSLQGESYEQYF. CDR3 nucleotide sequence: TGTGCCAGCAGTTTACAGGGTGAATCCTACGAGCAGTACTTC.

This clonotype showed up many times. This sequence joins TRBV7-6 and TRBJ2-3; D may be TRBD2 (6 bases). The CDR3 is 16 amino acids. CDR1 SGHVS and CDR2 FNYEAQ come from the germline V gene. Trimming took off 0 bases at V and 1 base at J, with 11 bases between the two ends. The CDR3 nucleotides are TGTGCCAGCAGCTTAGCGTGGAGGGATGGCACAGATACGCAGTATTTT. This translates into CASSLAWRDGTDTQYF.

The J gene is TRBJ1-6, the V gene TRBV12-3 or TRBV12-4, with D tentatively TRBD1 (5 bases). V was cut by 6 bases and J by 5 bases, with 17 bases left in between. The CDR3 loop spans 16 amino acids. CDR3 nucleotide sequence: TGTGCCAGCAGACCGGGGTGGGGCCTTAATAATTCACCCCTCCACTTT. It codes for CASRPGWGLNNSPLHF.

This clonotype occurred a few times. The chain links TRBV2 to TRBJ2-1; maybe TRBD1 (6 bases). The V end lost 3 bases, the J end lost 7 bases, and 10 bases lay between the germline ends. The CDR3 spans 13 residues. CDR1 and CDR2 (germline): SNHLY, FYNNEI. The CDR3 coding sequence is TGTGCCAGCAGTGACGGCAGGGGTAATGAGCAGTTCTTC. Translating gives CASSDGRGNEQFF.

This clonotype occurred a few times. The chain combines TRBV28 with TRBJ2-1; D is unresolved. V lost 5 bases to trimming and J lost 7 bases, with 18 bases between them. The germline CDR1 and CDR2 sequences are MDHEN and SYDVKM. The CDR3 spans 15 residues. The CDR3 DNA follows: TGTGCCAGCAGTGCTAGACTGATGCTGGGGAATGAGCAGTTCTTC. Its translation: CASSARLMLGNEQFF.

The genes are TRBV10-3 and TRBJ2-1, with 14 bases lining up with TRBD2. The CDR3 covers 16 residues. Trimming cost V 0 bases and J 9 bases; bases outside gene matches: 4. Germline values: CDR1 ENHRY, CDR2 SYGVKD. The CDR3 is CAISESTSGGAVEQFF. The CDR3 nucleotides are TGTGCCATCAGTGAGTCGACTAGCGGGGGGGCGGTTGAGCAGTTCTTC.

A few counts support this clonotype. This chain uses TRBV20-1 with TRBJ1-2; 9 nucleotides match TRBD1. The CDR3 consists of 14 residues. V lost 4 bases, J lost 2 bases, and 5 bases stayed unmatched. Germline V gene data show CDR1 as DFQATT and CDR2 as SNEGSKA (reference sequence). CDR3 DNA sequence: TGCAGTGCTAAAGACAGGGGGGCCAACTATGGCTACACCTTC. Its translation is CSAKDRGANYGYTF.

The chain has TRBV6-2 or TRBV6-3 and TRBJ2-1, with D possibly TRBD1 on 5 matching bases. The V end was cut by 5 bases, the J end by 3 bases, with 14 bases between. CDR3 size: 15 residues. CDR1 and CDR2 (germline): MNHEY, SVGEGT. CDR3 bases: TGTGCCAGCAGTCTCGTAGGGGTCGGCTACAATGAGCAGTTCTTC. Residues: CASSLVGVGYNEQFF.

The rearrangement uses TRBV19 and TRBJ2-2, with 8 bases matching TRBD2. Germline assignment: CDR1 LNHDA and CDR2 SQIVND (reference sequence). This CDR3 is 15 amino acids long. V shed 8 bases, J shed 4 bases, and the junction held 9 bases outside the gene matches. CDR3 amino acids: CASSSGGAFTGELFF. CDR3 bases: TGTGCCAGTTCGTCCGGGGGGGCCTTCACCGGGGAGCTGTTTTTT.

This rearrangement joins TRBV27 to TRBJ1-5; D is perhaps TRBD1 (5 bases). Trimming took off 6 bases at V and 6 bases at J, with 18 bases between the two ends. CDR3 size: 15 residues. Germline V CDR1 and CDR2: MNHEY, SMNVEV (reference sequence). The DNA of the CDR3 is TGTGCCAGCAGCATGGGACTGCCCTCGAGTCAGCCCCAGCATTTT. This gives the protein CASSMGLPSSQPQHF.

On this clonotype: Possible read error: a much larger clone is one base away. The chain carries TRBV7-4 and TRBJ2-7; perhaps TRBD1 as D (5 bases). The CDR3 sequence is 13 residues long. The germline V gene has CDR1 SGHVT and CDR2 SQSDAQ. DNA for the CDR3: TGTGCCAGCAGATTAGTAACAGGAAACGAGCAGTACTTC. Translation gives CASRLVTGNEQYF.

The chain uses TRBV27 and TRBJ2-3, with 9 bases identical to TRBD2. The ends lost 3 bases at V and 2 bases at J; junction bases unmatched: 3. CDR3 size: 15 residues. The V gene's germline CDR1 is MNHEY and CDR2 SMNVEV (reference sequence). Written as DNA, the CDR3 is TGTGCCAGCAGTTTCGCGGGGGGGGTCACAGATACGCAGTATTTT. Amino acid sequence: CASSFAGGVTDTQYF.

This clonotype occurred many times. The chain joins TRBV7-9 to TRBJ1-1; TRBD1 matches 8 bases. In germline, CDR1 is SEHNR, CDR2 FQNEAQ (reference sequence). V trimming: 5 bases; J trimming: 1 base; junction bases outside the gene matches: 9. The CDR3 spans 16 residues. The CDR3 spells CASSPGQGWGNTEAFF. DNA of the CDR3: TGTGCCAGCAGCCCAGGACAGGGCTGGGGGAACACTGAAGCTTTCTTT.

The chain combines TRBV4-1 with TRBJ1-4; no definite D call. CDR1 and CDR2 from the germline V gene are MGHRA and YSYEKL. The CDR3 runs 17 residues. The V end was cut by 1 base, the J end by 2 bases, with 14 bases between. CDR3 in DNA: TGCGCCAGCAGCCAAGGTATGGAGCTGACGACTAATGAAAAACTGTTTTTT. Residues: CASSQGMELTTNEKLFF.

The CDR3 protein is CASSLGDRVPYEQYF. CDR3 DNA: TGTGCCAGCAGTTTAGGGGACAGGGTCCCCTACGAGCAGTACTTC. The chain couples TRBV12-3 or TRBV12-4 to TRBJ2-7, with TRBD1 identical over 9 bases. Trimming at V came to 1 base and at J to 2 bases, leaving 3 bases not matched to a gene. The CDR3 loop spans 15 amino acids.

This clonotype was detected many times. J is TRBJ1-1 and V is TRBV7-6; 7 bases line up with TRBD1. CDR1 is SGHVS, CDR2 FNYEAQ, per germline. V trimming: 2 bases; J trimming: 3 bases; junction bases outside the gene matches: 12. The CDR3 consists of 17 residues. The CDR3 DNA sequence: TGTGCCAGCAGCTTAAGCATATCACAGGGGCCTCACACTGAAGCTTTCTTT. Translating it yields CASSLSISQGPHTEAFF.

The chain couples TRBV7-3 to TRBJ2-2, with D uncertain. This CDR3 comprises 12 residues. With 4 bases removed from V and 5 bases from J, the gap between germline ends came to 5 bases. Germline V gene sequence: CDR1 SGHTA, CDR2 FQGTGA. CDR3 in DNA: TGTGCCAGCAGCTATAGGACCGGGGAGCTGTTTTTT. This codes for CASSYRTGELFF.

CDR3 in DNA: TGTGCCAGCAGTTCCAGGGAAGGGGTGACCCAGTACTTC. Translated: CASSSREGVTQYF. The genes are TRBV6-5 and TRBJ2-5, with a weak D call TRBD1 (5 bases). The germline V gene encodes CDR1 MNHEY and CDR2 SVGAGI. The CDR3 has 13 residues. V was clipped by 4 bases and J by 7 bases, with 13 bases between them.

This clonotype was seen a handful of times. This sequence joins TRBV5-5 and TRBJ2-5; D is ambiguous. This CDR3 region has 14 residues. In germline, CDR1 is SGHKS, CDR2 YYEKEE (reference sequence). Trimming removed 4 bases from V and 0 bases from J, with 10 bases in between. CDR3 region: CASSLPWYQETQYF. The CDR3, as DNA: TGTGCCAGCAGCCTTCCCTGGTACCAAGAGACCCAGTACTTC.

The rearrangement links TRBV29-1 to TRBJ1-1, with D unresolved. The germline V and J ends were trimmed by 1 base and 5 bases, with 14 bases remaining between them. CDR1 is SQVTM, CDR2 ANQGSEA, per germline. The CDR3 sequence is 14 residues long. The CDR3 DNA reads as TGCAGCGTTGAAGGCGGGGAGGGTAGGACTGAAGCTTTCTTT. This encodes CSVEGGEGRTEAFF.